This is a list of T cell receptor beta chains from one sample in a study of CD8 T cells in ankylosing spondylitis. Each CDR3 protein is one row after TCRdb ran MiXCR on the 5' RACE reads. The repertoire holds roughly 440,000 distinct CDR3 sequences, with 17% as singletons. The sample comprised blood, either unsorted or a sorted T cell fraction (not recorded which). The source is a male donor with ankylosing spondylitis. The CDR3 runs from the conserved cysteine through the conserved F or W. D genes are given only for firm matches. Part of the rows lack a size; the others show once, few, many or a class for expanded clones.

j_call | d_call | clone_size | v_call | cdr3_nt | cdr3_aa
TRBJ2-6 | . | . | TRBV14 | TGTGCCAGCAGCCCGTACCTATCTGGGGCCAACGTCCTGACTTTC | CASSPYLSGANVLTF
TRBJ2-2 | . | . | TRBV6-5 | TGTGCCAGCAGTTACTCGGCAGGGCGAACCGGGGAGCTGTTTTTT | CASSYSAGRTGELFF
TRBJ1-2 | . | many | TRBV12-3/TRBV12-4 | TGTGCCAGCCGGGGGGCAGGGGATGGCTACACCTTC | CASRGAGDGYTF
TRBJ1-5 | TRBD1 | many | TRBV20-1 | TGCAGTGCTGGGACAGGGGATACGAATCAGCCCCAGCATTTT | CSAGTGDTNQPQHF
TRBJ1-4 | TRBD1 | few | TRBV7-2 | TGTGCCAGCAGCTTAGCGCTACAGGGGGGAAAACTGTTTTTT | CASSLALQGGKLFF
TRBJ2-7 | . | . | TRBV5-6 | TGTGCCAGCAGCCAAACGGTCAAGGTCCACGAGCAGTACTTC | CASSQTVKVHEQYF
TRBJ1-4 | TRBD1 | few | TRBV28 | TGTGCCAGCAGTCCCCGGGACAGGCTGGGGGAAAAACTGTTTTTT | CASSPRDRLGEKLFF
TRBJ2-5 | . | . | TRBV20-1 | TGCAGTGCTAGAGTCGGCGGGACCCAAGAGACCCAGTACTTC | CSARVGGTQETQYF
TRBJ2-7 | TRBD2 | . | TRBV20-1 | TGCAGTGCTAGAATAGCGGGGGGCCCGAGGGAGCAGTACTTC | CSARIAGGPREQYF
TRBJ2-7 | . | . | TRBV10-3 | TGTGCCATCAGTGTCCACGGGTCCTACGAGCAGTACTTC | CAISVHGSYEQYF
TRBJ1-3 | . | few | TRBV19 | TGTGCCAGCCGTGTAGGGGCCTCTGGAAACACCATATATTTT | CASRVGASGNTIYF
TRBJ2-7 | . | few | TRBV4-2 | TGTGCCAGCAGCCAAGAGATGGCGGGCCTGGCGTCCTACGAGCAGTACTTC | CASSQEMAGLASYEQYF
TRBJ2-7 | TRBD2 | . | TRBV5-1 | TGCGCCAGCAGCCCTAGCGGTAGGTCCTACGAGCAGTACTTC | CASSPSGRSYEQYF
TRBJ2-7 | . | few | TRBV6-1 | TGTGCCAGCACCCAGGGGTCTGTCGGCGGGGAGCAGTACTTC | CASTQGSVGGEQYF
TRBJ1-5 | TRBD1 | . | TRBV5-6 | TGTGCCAGCAGCTTAAGACCAGGGGGGAATCAGCCCCAGCATTTT | CASSLRPGGNQPQHF
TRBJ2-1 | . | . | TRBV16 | TGTGCCAGCAGCCAATCGAATACAGTTAATGAGCAGTTCTTC | CASSQSNTVNEQFF
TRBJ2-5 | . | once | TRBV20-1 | TGCAGTGCCCCCTCGTCCCCAGAGACCCAGTACTTC | CSAPSSPETQYF
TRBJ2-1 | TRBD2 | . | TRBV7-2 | TGTGCCAGCAGCCAAACCGGGACTAGCTTAGAGCAGTTCTTC | CASSQTGTSLEQFF
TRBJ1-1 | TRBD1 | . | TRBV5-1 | TGCGCCAGCAGCACCTCGACAGGGGGCGGGACTGAAGCTTTCTTT | CASSTSTGGGTEAFF
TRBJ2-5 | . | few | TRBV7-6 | TGTGCCAGCAGCATTTCCCTGACGTTTCAAGAGACCCAGTACTTC | CASSISLTFQETQYF
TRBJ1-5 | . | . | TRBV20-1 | TGCAGTGCTAGACTCCCCTACAGTGATAGCAATCAGCCCCAGCATTTT | CSARLPYSDSNQPQHF
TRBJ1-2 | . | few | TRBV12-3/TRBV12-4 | TGTGCCAGCAGTTTACACAGTGGAGACTATGGCTACACCTTC | CASSLHSGDYGYTF
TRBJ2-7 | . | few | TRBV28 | TGTGCCAGCAGTTTAGCCAGGGGTCACTACGAGCAGTACTTC | CASSLARGHYEQYF
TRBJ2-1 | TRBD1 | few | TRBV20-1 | TGCAGTGCCTGTGGTGAGAGACAGGGGAATGAGCAGTTCTTC | CSACGERQGNEQFF
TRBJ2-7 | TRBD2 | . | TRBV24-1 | TGTGCCACCTTATTACTAGCGGGAGGGCCAAGTGTCTACGAGCAGTACTTC | CATLLLAGGPSVYEQYF
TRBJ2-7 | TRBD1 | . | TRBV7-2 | TGTGCCAGCAGCTTGAGGACAGGTGGCTTGCACGAGCAGTACTTC | CASSLRTGGLHEQYF
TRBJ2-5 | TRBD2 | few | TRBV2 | TGTGCCAGCAGCGGGACTAGCGGGAACCCCCAAGAGACCCAGTACTTC | CASSGTSGNPQETQYF
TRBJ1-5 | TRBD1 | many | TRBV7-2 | TGTGCCAGCAGCTTCGGGACAGGGTATAGCAATCAGCCCCAGCATTTT | CASSFGTGYSNQPQHF
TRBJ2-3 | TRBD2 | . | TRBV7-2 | TGTGCCAGCAGCTTAAGTAGCGGGGGCGGAACAGATACGCAGTATTTT | CASSLSSGGGTDTQYF
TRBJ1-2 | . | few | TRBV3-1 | TGTGCCAGCAGCCAAGTCAGTAACTATGGCTACACCTTC | CASSQVSNYGYTF
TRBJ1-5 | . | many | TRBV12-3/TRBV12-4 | TGTGCCAGCAGTTTTGGGGGGCGTCAGCCCCAGCATTTT | CASSFGGRQPQHF
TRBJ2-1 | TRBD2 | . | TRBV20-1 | TGCAGTGCTAGAGCCGGGGGAGGGCCCGCCCCCTACAATGAGCAGTTCTTC | CSARAGGGPAPYNEQFF
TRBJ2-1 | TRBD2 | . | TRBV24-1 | TGTGCCACCAGTGATTCGGGACTAGCGGGAGTGTTGAATGAGCAGTTCTTC | CATSDSGLAGVLNEQFF
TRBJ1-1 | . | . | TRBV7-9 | TGTGCCAGCAGCTTAGCAGGGGGAAAGGGCACTGAAGCTTTCTTT | CASSLAGGKGTEAFF
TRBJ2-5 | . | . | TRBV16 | TGTGCCAGCAGCCAAGGCATGGGTGAGCTCCAAGAGACCCAGTACTTC | CASSQGMGELQETQYF
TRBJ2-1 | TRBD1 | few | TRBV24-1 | TGTGCCACCAGTGCCCGGGACAGGGGTCCTGAGCAGTTCTTC | CATSARDRGPEQFF
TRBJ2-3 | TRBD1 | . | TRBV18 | TGTGCCAGCTCCCTCGGACAGGGGGGCGCAGATACGCAGTATTTT | CASSLGQGGADTQYF
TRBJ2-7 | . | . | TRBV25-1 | TGTGCCAGCAGTGATCCGTGGGGTAGCGCCAGGGAGCAGTACTTC | CASSDPWGSAREQYF
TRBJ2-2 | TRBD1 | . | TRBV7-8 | TGTGCCAGCAGGCGTCAGGGGGCTGGCGGGGAGCTGTTTTTT | CASRRQGAGGELFF
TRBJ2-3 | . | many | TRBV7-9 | TGTGCCAGCAGCTTAGGAGGACCAGATACGCAGTATTTT | CASSLGGPDTQYF
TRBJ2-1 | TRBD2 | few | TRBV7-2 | TGTGCCAGCAGCTCCTTAGCGGGACGATCTTACAATGAGCAGTTCTTC | CASSSLAGRSYNEQFF
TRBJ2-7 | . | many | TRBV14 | TGTGCCAGCAGCCGTACAGCCTACGAGCAGTACTTC | CASSRTAYEQYF
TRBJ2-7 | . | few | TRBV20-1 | TGCAGTGCTAGAGGGATTCCCTACGAGCAGTACTTC | CSARGIPYEQYF
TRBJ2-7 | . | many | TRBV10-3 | TGTGCCATCAGTGGCGGGCCTCGGTTCTCCTACGAGCAGTACTTC | CAISGGPRFSYEQYF
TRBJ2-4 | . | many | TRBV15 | TGTGCCACCAGCCCCCAAGTTAAACAACTAGCCAAAAACATTCAGTACTTC | CATSPQVKQLAKNIQYF